The entry below gives a single T cell receptor beta chain sequence along with its context. Its antigen is as yet unknown. This PCR relied on a set of 60 Vbeta primers and 13 Jbeta primers. TCRdb's copy holds only in-frame clones and misses some; the assay was immunoSEQ multiplex PCR. The table has around 260,000 clones, over 70% seen once. The sample is drawn from a study of cytomegalovirus exposure and HLA in healthy donors. About the study: Membership in the Caucasian-associated ancestry cluster was found for around four fifths of approximately 400 genotyped donors. Study-wide results and limits: V- and J-gene trimming in TCR beta was tied to a missense DCLRE1C variant by an analysis performed later.

The germline gives CDR1 GTSNPN, CDR2 SVGIG (reference sequence). Trimming removed 0 bases from V and 8 bases from J, with 10 bases in between. The CDR3 sequence is 13 residues long. The sequenced sample was PBMCs. This receptor was taken from a girl aged 2 to 9 in good health and CMV-seronegative. The chain combines TRBV30 with TRBJ1-4, with D possibly matching TRBD1 (5 bases). The CDR3 DNA follows: TGTGCCTGGAGTGTTCAGGGTCCAGAAAAACTGTTTTTT. Translating it yields CAWSVQGPEKLFF.